Shown below are 5 T cell receptor beta chains from a single sample sequenced in a study of shared clonotypes between healthy human individuals. Sequencing used immunoSEQ multiplex PCR; TCRdb keeps in-frame clones, though not all of them. This table holds roughly 2.4 million clones, approximately 96% found once. Sequenced: naive CD4+ T cells sorted from blood. Noted subset: CD45RA+ positively selected. The receptors derive from a man aged 18 to 30 in good health.

The V call is TRBV29-1, the J call TRBJ1-4, with unresolved D. Germline assignment: CDR1 SQVTM and CDR2 ANQGSEA. Trimming stripped 3 bases from V and 11 bases from J, with 7 bases between. The CDR3 spans 10 residues. The CDR3 DNA reads as TGCAGCGTTGAGAGCGGGAAACTGTTTTTT. Its translation is CSVESGKLFF.

The chain uses TRBV2 and TRBJ1-1; D uncertain. The CDR3 runs 15 residues. The germline V gene has CDR1 SNHLY and CDR2 FYNNEI. V lost 1 base and J lost 4, with 13 bases in between. The DNA for the CDR3 is TGTGCCAGCAGTGAAGAGGGTATAATGTTCACTGAAGCTTTCTTT. It translates to CASSEEGIMFTEAFF.

The chain recombines TRBV6-6 with TRBJ2-6; TRBD1 might be the D (6 bases). CDR3 size: 15 residues. Germline CDR1 and CDR2: MNHNY and SVGAGI (reference sequence). V was shortened by 6 bases and J by 4 bases, with 13 bases between the two germline ends. The CDR3 reads CASSRRQGGANVLTF. The CDR3, as DNA: TGTGCCAGCAGCAGACGCCAGGGGGGGGCCAACGTCCTGACTTTC.

This chain uses TRBV5-1 with TRBJ2-2; TRBD2 is a possible D gene (6 bases). Trimming stripped 6 bases from V and 5 bases from J, with 11 bases between. There are 13 residues in the CDR3. Germline CDR1 reads SGHRS; CDR2 reads YFSETQ. The CDR3 DNA sequence: TGCGCCAGCAATCGCGGGAATACCGGGGAGCTGTTTTTT. It encodes CASNRGNTGELFF.

Notes on this clone: Other DNA sequences from this sample encode an identical CDR3 as well. The chain joins TRBV6-5 to TRBJ2-7, with 10 positions matching TRBD1. The trim removed 3 bases at V and 4 bases at J, leaving 6 bases unmatched. CDR1 is MNHEY and CDR2 is SVGAGI in the germline V gene. This CDR3 comprises 15 residues. CDR3 residues: CASSYRDRGQYEQYF. As DNA, the CDR3 is TGTGCCAGCAGTTATAGGGACAGGGGTCAATACGAGCAGTACTTC.